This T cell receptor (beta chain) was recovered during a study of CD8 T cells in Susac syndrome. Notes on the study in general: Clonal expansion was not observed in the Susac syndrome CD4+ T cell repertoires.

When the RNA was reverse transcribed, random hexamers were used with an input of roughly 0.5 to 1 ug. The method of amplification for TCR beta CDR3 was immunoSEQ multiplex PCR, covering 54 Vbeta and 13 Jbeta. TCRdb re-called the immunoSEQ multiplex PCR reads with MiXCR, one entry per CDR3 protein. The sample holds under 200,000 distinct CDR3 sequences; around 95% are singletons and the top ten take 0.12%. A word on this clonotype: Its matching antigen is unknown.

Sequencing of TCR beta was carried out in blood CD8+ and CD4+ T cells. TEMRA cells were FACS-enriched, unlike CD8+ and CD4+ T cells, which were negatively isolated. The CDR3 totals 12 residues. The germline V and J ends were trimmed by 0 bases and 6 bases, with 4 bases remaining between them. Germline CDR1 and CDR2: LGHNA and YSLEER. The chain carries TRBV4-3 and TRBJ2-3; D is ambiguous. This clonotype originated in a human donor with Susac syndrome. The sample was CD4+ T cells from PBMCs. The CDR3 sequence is CASSQERDTQYF. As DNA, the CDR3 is TGCGCCAGCAGCCAAGAGCGGGATACGCAGTATTTT.